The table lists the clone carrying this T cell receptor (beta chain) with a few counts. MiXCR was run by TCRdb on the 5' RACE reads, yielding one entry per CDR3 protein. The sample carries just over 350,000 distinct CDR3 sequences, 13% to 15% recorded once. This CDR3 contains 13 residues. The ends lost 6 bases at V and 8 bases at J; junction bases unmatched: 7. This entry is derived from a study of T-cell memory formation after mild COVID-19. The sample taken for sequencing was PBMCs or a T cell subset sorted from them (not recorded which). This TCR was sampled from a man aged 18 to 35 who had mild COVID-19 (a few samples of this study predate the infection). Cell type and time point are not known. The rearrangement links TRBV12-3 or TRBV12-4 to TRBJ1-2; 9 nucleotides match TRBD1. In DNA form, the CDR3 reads TGTGCCAGCAGGCCGGGACAGGGATCGGGCTACACCTTC. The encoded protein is CASRPGQGSGYTF.